This T cell receptor beta chain was retrieved from a study of blood T cell repertoires in COVID-19 (TCRdb year 2020). Looking at the study overall: Samples covering the acute and convalescent phases of COVID-19 were provided by collaborators in the United States, Italy and Spain. The material from the prospective study consisted of cDNA or gDNA derived from T cells, B-cell-depleted T cells, or PBMCs. Deeply sampled blood TCRbeta repertoires from subjects exposed to, actively infected with, or recovered from COVID-19 were included in the dataset. A freely available public database, intended as a resource for researchers studying the immune response to SARS-CoV-2, is where the repertoires were released. The samples were drawn from two sources: the first 160 participants of the ongoing ImmuneRACE study, and about 1,300 subjects contributed by 6 global collaborators. Sample metadata almost always included a de-identified subject ID, COVID-19 status, age in years and sex. Where available, HLA class I and class II types were obtained from metadata supplied by the sample provider rather than from assay-based typing.

As regards this clone: Its antigen is currently not known. The input lacks base qualities; no much larger clone sits a single base away.

Broad study findings and their caveats: Clinical and demographic metadata were provided uncurated, with the amount varying by source and participant.

From a lookup of the germline V gene, CDR1 and CDR2 are MGHRA and YSYEKL. Relative to germline, V is missing 4 bases and J is missing 3 bases, with 7 bases of the junction outside any gene match. Including cysteine and phenylalanine, the CDR3 has 16 amino acids. Solely the CDR3 DNA is kept, with 48 bases framed from the first base. The collaborating institutions used their own protocols to collect whole blood in K2EDTA tubes. Collaborator samples were shipped for TCRbeta analysis as frozen whole blood, isolated PBMCs, or DNA extracted from either sample type. TCRbeta CDR3 regions were amplified from genomic DNA using the immunoSEQ Assay, a bias-controlled multiplex PCR. As for how the authors treated the data: The number of nucleated cells in each sample was estimated from the amplification of reference gene primers within the assay. To quantify the absolute abundance of each unique TCRbeta CDR3 rearrangement, sequence reads were collapsed and filtered. For each sample, productive Simpson clonality was calculated as the square root of Simpson's diversity index over productive rearrangements. The immuneACCESS repertoire file appears here via TCRdb, limited to in-frame rearrangements. These files lack a portion of the clones; in checked studies, under half of the deficit traces to unresolved V genes, and the cause of the others is not known. That table furnishes V, J and clone size, whereas the DNA furnished D and trimming. Present in this sample are approximately 180,000 clones, 87% of which were seen just once. Of the sample, about a fifth falls within the top ten clones.

Recombination linked TRBV4-1 to TRBJ2-3; 10 bases in the middle match TRBD2. This clonotype was obtained from a man aged 60-69 years with active or convalescent COVID-19. Sequenced input: peripheral blood. In nucleotide form, the sequence is TGCGCCAGCAGCCGAACCCTAGCGGGGGCGACAGATACGCAGTATTTT. This gives the protein CASSRTLAGATDTQYF.